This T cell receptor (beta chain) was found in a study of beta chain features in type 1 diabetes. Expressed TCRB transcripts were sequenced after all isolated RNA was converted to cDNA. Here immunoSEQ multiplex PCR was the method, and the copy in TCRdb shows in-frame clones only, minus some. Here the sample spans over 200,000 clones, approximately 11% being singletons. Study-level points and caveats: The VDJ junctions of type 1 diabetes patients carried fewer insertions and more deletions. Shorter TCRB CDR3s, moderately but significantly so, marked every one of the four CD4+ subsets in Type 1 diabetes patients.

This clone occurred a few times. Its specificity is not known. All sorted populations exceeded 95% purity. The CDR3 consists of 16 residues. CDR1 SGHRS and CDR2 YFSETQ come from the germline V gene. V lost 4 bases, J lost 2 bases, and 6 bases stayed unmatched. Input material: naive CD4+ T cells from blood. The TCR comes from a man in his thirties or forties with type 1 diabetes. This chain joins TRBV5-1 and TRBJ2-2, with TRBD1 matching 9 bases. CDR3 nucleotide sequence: TGCGCCAGCAGCCCCCCGGGACAGGGAAACACCGGGGAGCTGTTTTTT. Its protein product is CASSPPGQGNTGELFF. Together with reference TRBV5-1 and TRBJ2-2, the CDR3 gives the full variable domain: KAGVTQTPRYLIKTRGQQVTLSCSPISGHRSVSWYQQTPGQGLQFLFEYFSETQRNKGNFPGRFSGRQFSNSRSEMNVSTLELGDSALYLCASSPPGQGNTGELFFGEGSRLTVL.